Listed here are 3 T cell receptor beta chains from one sample, sequenced in a study of blood T cell repertoires in COVID-19. Assay used: immunoSEQ multiplex PCR; TCRdb lists only in-frame clones, some missing. The table has 350,000 or so clones, about nine tenths seen once; the top ten hold 1%. The sequencing sample was made of PBMCs or T cells enriched from blood (not recorded which). The source is a woman aged 30 to 39 who had been exposed to COVID-19.

This clone was seen once. The chain is built from TRBV3-1 (or the pseudogene TRBV3-2) and TRBJ1-5, with a weak D call TRBD1 (6 bases). Germline V gives CDR1 LGHDT, CDR2 YNNKEL (reference sequence). The CDR3 is 14 amino acids. V dropped 5 bases and J dropped 9 bases, with 17 bases sitting between them. CDR3 sequence reads: CASSALGEGGPQHF. CDR3 nucleotide sequence: TGTGCCAGCAGCGCATTGGGGGAGGGGGGGCCCCAGCATTTT.

The V call is TRBV6-5, the J call TRBJ1-6; no clear D gene. Germline values: CDR1 MNHEY, CDR2 SVGAGI. Trimming stripped 9 bases from V and 4 bases from J, with 13 bases between. CDR3 length: 14 residues. This CDR3 reads CASTERRYNSPLHF. In DNA form, the CDR3 reads TGTGCCAGTACGGAAAGGCGGTATAATTCACCCCTCCACTTT.

The chain recombines TRBV28 with TRBJ1-4; 9 positions match TRBD1. With V trimmed by 9 bases and J by 1 base, 3 bases remained unmatched. CDR3 size: 14 residues. The V gene's germline CDR1 is MDHEN and CDR2 SYDVKM. The CDR3, as DNA: TGTGCCAGTACGACAGGGGGAACTAATGAAAAACTGTTTTTT. Its translation: CASTTGGTNEKLFF.